The 5 T cell receptor beta chains given below trace back to one sample, sequenced in a study of T cells in Graves' hyperthyroidism and ophthalmopathy. From RNA transcripts, TCR beta CDR3 regions were amplified. Primed by the HTBI set, a first-round RT-PCR was run on the TCR CDR3. TCRdb ran MiXCR on the multiplex PCR reads and lists one entry per CDR3 protein. The table lists 650,000 to 700,000 distinct CDR3 sequences, 17% of them singletons. Sequenced sample: blood. These TCRs come from a man aged 50 to 59 with Graves' hyperthyroidism.

V gene TRBV19 combines with J gene TRBJ2-4; the match to TRBD2 covers 11 bases. V lost 4 bases to trimming and J lost 0 bases; unmatched junction nucleotides: 11. This CDR3 spans 19 amino acids. Looked up from germline, CDR1 is LNHDA and CDR2 is SQIVND (reference sequence). The CDR3 nucleotides read TGTGCCAGTAGTAAGACTAGCGGGATGGCCCTCCTAGCCAAAAACATTCAGTACTTC. Translating gives CASSKTSGMALLAKNIQYF.

At least ten counts were recorded for this clonotype. The rearrangement uses TRBV20-1 and TRBJ2-3; 7 bases fit TRBD2. V gave up 5 bases and J gave up 0 bases; unmatched junction bases: 5. From germline, CDR1 is DFQATT and CDR2 SNEGSKA (reference sequence). The CDR3 contains 14 residues. CDR3 DNA sequence: TGCAGTGCTTCAGGACTAGAAAGCACAGATACGCAGTATTTT. Protein: CSASGLESTDTQYF.

This clonotype was seen at least ten times. The chain is built from TRBV12-3 or TRBV12-4 and TRBJ2-1; D not certain. Deletions cut 3 bases from V and 4 bases from J, with 16 bases between. The CDR3 covers 16 residues. This chain's CDR3 is CASSFRPRTRYNEQFF. CDR3 DNA sequence: TGTGCCAGCAGTTTTCGCCCCCGAACGAGGTACAATGAGCAGTTCTTC.

In this sample, this clonotype turned up many times. The V call is TRBV3-1, the J call TRBJ2-1; D call uncertain. The CDR3 length is 12 residues. CDR1 and CDR2 (germline): LGHDT, YNNKEL (reference sequence). Deletions cut 3 bases from V and 2 bases from J, with 2 bases between. This CDR3 reads CASSQPYNEQFF. DNA for the CDR3: TGTGCCAGCAGCCAGCCCTACAATGAGCAGTTCTTC.

The chain links TRBV5-1 to TRBJ2-1, with 9 bases identical to TRBD1. The germline CDR1 and CDR2 sequences are SGHRS and YFSETQ. The CDR3 spans 18 residues. The V gene end was trimmed by 3 bases and the J gene end by 3 bases; junction bases not matched to a gene: 13. CDR3 sequence reads: CASSWGEGRQGGYNEQFF. The CDR3 DNA is TGCGCCAGCAGCTGGGGGGAGGGACGACAGGGGGGCTACAATGAGCAGTTCTTC.